A selection of T cell receptor beta chains follows, all from one sample in a study of Graves' ophthalmopathy and Graves' hyperthyroidism. One entry per CDR3 protein, called by TCRdb with MiXCR from the multiplex PCR reads. The table includes roughly 500,000 distinct CDR3 sequences, roughly an eighth detected once. The sequenced sample consisted of blood. Receptor source: a woman under 40 with Graves' ophthalmopathy. Each CDR3 is given with its conserved first and last residue. Each record gives: J gene, D gene, V gene, clone size, CDR3 DNA, CDR3 protein. D genes are given only for firm matches. Clone size is given for some rows only: seen once, a few or many times, or a class if the clone is expanded.

TRBJ1-2 | TRBD1 | TRBV27 | many | TGTGCCAGCAGTCCCCGGACAGGGGGCGTTGACTACACCTTC | CASSPRTGGVDYTF
TRBJ2-7 | NA | TRBV6-1 | many | TGTGCCAGCAGCTCCCCTGACGACGGCAGCTCCTACGAGCAGTACTTC | CASSSPDDGSSYEQYF
TRBJ1-6 | NA | TRBV2 | many | TGTGCCAGCAGGGAACAGGTTGGGGGATCACCCCTCCACTTT | CASREQVGGSPLHF
TRBJ2-5 | TRBD2 | TRBV6-1 | many | TGTGCCAGCACCCACGGGGGGGGCCTTCAAGAGACCCAGTACTTC | CASTHGGGLQETQYF
TRBJ1-1 | NA | TRBV6-5 | many | TGTGCCAGCAGTTACCGTGTAGGGGACGGGACTGAAGCTTTCTTT | CASSYRVGDGTEAFF
TRBJ2-7 | TRBD1 | TRBV7-9 | many | TGTGCCAGCAGCTTAGAACAGGGGTACTACGAGCAGTACTTC | CASSLEQGYYEQYF
TRBJ1-6 | NA | TRBV7-9 | many | TGTGCCAGCAGCCGCGGACCTATCGGGGGATCACCCCTCCACTTT | CASSRGPIGGSPLHF
TRBJ2-6 | NA | TRBV12-3/TRBV12-4 | many | TGTGCCAGCCGGGATAGCTCTGGGGCCAACGTCCTGACTTTC | CASRDSSGANVLTF
TRBJ1-5 | NA | TRBV10-3 | NA | TGTGCCATCAGTGAGTCAAGGTCGGGGTATAGCAATCAGCCCCAGCATTTT | CAISESRSGYSNQPQHF
TRBJ1-3 | NA | TRBV6-1 | many | TGTGCCAGCGGGATGGGGGGCCGCGGAAACACCATATATTTT | CASGMGGRGNTIYF
TRBJ2-5 | TRBD2 | TRBV6-1 | many | TGTGCCAGCAGTGACACCTCCTGGCTAGCGGGACAAGAGACCCAGTACTTC | CASSDTSWLAGQETQYF
TRBJ2-5 | TRBD2 | TRBV2 | many | TGTGCCGAGGGACTAGCGGGTGCTGGGGGGACCCAGTACTTC | CAEGLAGAGGTQYF
TRBJ1-3 | TRBD1 | TRBV11-2 | many | TGTGCCAGCAGCCGACCCTTGACAGGGGGCGGAAACACCATATATTTT | CASSRPLTGGGNTIYF
TRBJ1-3 | TRBD1 | TRBV11-3 | many | TGTGCCAGCAGCCTAGGGGGCTCAGCAGGAAACACCATATATTTT | CASSLGGSAGNTIYF
TRBJ1-5 | NA | TRBV6-1 | many | TGTGCCAGCTCCTTCCGGGAGGTTGGCAATCAGCCCCAGCATTTT | CASSFREVGNQPQHF
TRBJ1-2 | TRBD1 | TRBV12-3/TRBV12-4 | many | TGTGCCAGCAGTCCCGCGGACAGGGAAGTTCCCTACACCTTC | CASSPADREVPYTF